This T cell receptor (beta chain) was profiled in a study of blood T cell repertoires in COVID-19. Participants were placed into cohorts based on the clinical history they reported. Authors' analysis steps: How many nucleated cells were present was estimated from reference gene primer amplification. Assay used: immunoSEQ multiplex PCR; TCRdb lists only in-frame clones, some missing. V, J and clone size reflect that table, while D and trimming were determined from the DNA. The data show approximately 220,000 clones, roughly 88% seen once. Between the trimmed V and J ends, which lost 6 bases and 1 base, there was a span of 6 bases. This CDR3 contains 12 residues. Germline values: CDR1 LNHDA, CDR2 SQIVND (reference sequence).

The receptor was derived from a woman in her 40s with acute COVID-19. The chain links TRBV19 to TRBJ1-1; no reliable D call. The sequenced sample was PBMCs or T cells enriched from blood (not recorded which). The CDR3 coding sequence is TGTGCCAGTAGGACGGGGAACACTGAAGCTTTCTTT. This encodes CASRTGNTEAFF.